Listed here is a single TCR beta chain. These data belong to a study of monozygotic twins with inflammatory bowel disease. TCRdb derives one entry per CDR3 protein from the 5' RACE reads, leaving out DNA. This sample contains approximately 400,000 distinct CDR3 sequences. In germline, CDR1 is LGHNA, CDR2 YSLEER. The CDR3 spans 16 residues. The TCR sequence derives from a human donor with ulcerative colitis or Crohn's disease, or a healthy co-twin of an affected twin (not recorded which). Material for sequencing was blood. This chain joins TRBV4-3 and TRBJ2-3; TCRdb designates TRBD1, a call that cannot be tested without DNA. CDR3 in amino acids: CASSRLGQGSTDTQYF.